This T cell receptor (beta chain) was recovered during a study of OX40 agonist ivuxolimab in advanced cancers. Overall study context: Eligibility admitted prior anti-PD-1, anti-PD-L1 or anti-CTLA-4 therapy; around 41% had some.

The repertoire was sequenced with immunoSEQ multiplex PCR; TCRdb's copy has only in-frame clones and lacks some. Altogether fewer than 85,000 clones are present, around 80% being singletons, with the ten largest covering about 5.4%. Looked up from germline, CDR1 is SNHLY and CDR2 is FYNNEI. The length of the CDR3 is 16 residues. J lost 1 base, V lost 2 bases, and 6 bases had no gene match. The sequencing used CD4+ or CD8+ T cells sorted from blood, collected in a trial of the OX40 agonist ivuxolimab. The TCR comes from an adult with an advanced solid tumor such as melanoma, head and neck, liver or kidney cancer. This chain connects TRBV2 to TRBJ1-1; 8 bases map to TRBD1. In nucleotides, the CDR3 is TGTGCCAGCAGTGAACAGACAGGGGTTCCGAACACTGAAGCTTTCTTT. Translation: CASSEQTGVPNTEAFF.